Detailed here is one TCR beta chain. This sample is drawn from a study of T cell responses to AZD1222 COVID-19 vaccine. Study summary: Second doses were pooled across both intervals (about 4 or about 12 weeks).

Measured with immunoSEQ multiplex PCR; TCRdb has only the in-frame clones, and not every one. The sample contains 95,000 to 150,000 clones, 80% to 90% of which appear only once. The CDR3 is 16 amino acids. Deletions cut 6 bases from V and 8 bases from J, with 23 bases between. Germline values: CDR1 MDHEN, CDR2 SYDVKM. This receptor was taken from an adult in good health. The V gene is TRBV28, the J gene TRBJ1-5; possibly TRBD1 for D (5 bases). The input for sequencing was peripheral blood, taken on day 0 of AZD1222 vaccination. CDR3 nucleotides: TGTGCCAGCAGCTCACCGGGACGAGATTGGAAAAAGCCCCAGCATTTT. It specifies CASSSPGRDWKKPQHF.